This T cell receptor (beta chain) was identified during a study of Ad26.COV2.S vaccination and SARS-CoV-2 variants (dated by TCRdb to about 2021). Turning to the overall study: Vaccine-arm donors came from COV1001, a multicentre, randomized, double-blind, placebo-controlled phase I-IIa trial of Ad26.COV2.S in healthy adults. TCRbeta repertoire sequencing was used to assess the specificity and breadth of SARS-CoV-2-reactive T cell receptors after Ad26.COV2.S vaccination. Trial participants were randomized into five groups of five, in which low-dose or high-dose Ad26.COV2.S was given once or twice, or placebo was given on both occasions. A total of around 32 samples were included in the TCR-sequenced set, comprising around 19 Ad26.COV2.S vaccine recipients, 5 placebo recipients and 8 SARS-CoV-2 convalescent individuals. Ad26.COV2.S was administered intramuscularly at 5 x 10^10 or 1 x 10^11 viral particles, either as a single shot or as two shots given 56 days apart. Blinding of investigators to trial group allocation was maintained during experiments and outcome assessment.

Inclusive of the bounding cysteine and phenylalanine, the CDR3 is 13 residues long. Only the CDR3 portion is preserved as DNA: 39 bases, with reading frame beginning at the first base. Looking up the germline V gene yields CDR1 MNHEY and CDR2 SVGAGI. Trimming leaves V shorter by 11 bases and J shorter by 1 base, with the junction holding 7 bases beyond the gene matches. Remarks on this clone: Which antigen it targets is not known. Nothing much larger sits one base from this clone, and base qualities are not available.

This sample's treatment or condition label indicates: roughly 18 received Ad26.COV2.S at low or high dose, single or two shots; roughly five received placebo; per-sample allocation not given. Repertoires of vaccine and placebo recipients were sequenced from samples taken on day 63 after the first injection. In Cohort 1b, 20 to 25 adults aged 18-55 years were enrolled at a single site in Boston, USA, between 29 July and 7 August 2020. Ad26.COV2.S was a replication-incompetent adenovirus type 26 vector that expressed a prefusion-stabilized SARS-CoV-2 spike protein derived from the original Wuhan strain. The immunoSEQ Assay was the method used to sequence TCRbeta CDR3 regions. After extraction, genomic DNA underwent amplification by bias-controlled multiplex PCR, followed by high-throughput sequencing. Turning to the authors' computational methods: To quantify the absolute abundance of every unique TCRbeta CDR3 region, sequences were collapsed and filtered. Usable DNA was measured by amplifying reference genes present in all nucleated cells, and TCRbeta template counts were normalized to that usable DNA to estimate T cell fraction. Repertoire TCRs were annotated as SARS-CoV-2-specific when V gene, CDR3 amino acid sequence and J gene were exactly matched to a known reactive TCR set. The reference SARS-CoV-2 TCR set was obtained from MIRA and was filtered for enrichment in COVID-19-positive ImmuneCODE repertoires, whereby public or cross-reactive TCRs were removed. Using the MIRA antigens, annotated TCRs were further analysed by specific ORF or by position within an ORF. Breadth was defined as the number of annotated unique rearrangements divided by the total number of unique productive rearrangements, and depth was defined as the summed frequency of the annotated unique rearrangements. Two-sided Wilcoxon rank-sum tests were used to compare TCR breadth between groups. The immuneACCESS repertoire file appears here via TCRdb, limited to in-frame rearrangements. These files lack a portion of the clones; in checked studies, under half of the deficit traces to unresolved V genes, and the cause of the others is not known. V and J calls and clone size are copied from that table; D and trimming were computed from the DNA. The sample records more than 300,000 clones, roughly 80% of which are singletons. 2% to 2.5% of the sample lies in the top ten.

Results and caveats for the whole study, not just this receptor: Comparing responses between vaccine doses or regimens was not something the study was powered to do. Substantial breadth of spike-specific CD8+ and CD4+ T cell responses was reported after vaccination. Vaccine and placebo recipients had similar non-spike TCR breadth, a finding consistent with the vaccine containing only spike. Spike-specific TCR breadth was higher in Ad26.COV2.S recipients than in placebo recipients (P = 0.0014). According to the authors, total T cell responses may have been underestimated by the TCR breadth and depth analyses.

Material: peripheral blood, obtained in a trial of Ad26.COV2.S vaccine versus placebo. The receptor was isolated from a person aged 18-65 years who received the Ad26.COV2.S COVID-19 vaccine or a placebo. The chain was built from TRBV6-5 and TRBJ1-1, with 7 middle bases fitting TRBD1. Here is the DNA: TGTGCCGGTAAGACAGGGAGGAACACTGAAGCTTTCTTT. Its coded protein is CAGKTGRNTEAFF.